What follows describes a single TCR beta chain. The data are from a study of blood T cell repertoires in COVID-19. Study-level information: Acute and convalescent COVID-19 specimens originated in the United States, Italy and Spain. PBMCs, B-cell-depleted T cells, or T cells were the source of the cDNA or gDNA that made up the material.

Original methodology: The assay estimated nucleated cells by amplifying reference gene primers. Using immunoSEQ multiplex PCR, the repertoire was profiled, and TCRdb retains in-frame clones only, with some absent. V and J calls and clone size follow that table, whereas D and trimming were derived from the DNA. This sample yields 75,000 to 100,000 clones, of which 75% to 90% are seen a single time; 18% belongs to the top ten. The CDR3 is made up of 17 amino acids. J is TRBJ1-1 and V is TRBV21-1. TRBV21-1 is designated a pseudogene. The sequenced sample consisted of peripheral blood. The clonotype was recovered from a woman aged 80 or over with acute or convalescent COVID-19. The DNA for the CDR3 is TGTGACCCGGGGGGGGAGCCCAAGGCGCTCCCAACACTTGAAGCTTTCTTT. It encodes CDPGGEPKALPTLEAFF.